Below are 10 T cell receptor beta chains sequenced from a single sample in a study of control samples from healthy donors and cancer patients (dated by TCRdb to about 2020). Library prep was done by the immunoSEQ multiplex PCR assay. TCRdb took this table from immuneACCESS and kept in-frame rearrangements with V and J called. Such tables lack part of the clones; where checked against another copy, unresolved V genes explain under half of the gap, and the rest is unexplained. This sample has 110,000 to 150,000 clones in its table, and roughly 89% of those were observed once. Approximately 7.2% of the sample rests with the top ten. The specimen sequenced was blood. All receptors derive from a man aged 18-30 years in good health.

This chain uses TRBV25-1 with TRBJ1-3; tentative D call: TRBD1 (5 bases). Germline CDR1 MGHDK, CDR2 SYGVNS. The CDR3 runs 13 residues. Trimming left V 7 bases short and J 0 bases short, with 7 bases between. CDR3 protein: CASMQGSGNTIYF. The CDR3 DNA follows: TGTGCCAGCATGCAGGGCTCTGGAAACACCATATATTTT.

The genes are TRBV30 and TRBJ2-1, with D tentatively TRBD1 (6 bases). This CDR3 comprises 13 residues. V was clipped by 5 bases and J by 2 bases, with 10 bases between them. CDR1 and CDR2 from the germline V gene are GTSNPN and SVGIG (reference sequence). CDR3 sequence (DNA): TGTGCCTGGGGTACAGGGACCTACAATGAGCAGTTCTTC. Amino acids: CAWGTGTYNEQFF.

This chain uses TRBV5-3 with TRBJ2-7, with D perhaps matching TRBD2 (6 bases). TRBV5-3 is an ORF; its function is uncertain. This CDR3 comprises 14 residues. The germline V and J ends were trimmed by 4 bases and 2 bases, with 13 bases remaining between them. CDR3 in amino acids: CARSKAGTPYEQYF. Here the CDR3 DNA reads TGTGCCAGAAGCAAGGCCGGGACTCCCTACGAGCAGTACTTC.

This clone has just a few counts. The chain couples TRBV4-3 to TRBJ1-4; 9 bases line up with TRBD1. V shed 3 bases and J 2 bases; nucleotides not matched to a gene: 16. The CDR3 is 20 residues long. Germline-derived CDR1 and CDR2 are LGHNA and YSLEER. CDR3 bases: TGCGCCAGCAGCCAGAGCCCCGGGACAGGGATCGGCGCGACTAATGAAAAACTGTTTTTT. The encoded protein is CASSQSPGTGIGATNEKLFF.

V and J are TRBV7-2 and TRBJ2-5; D unresolved. The V gene lost 1 base and the J gene lost 4 bases, with 19 bases spanning the gap. This CDR3 is 17 amino acids long. Germline V CDR1 and CDR2: SGHTA, FQGNSA. In DNA form, the CDR3 reads TGTGCCAGCAGCTTAGTAGGCGGCAGTTTAACGGGAGAGACCCAGTACTTC. It translates to CASSLVGGSLTGETQYF.

The J gene is TRBJ2-1, the V gene TRBV9; TRBD2 might be the D (6 bases). Trimming stripped 0 bases from V and 2 bases from J, with 12 bases between. CDR1 and CDR2 from the germline V gene are SGDLS and YYNGEE. The CDR3 totals 16 residues. CDR3 loop: CASSVDPGRPYNEQFF. Written as DNA, the CDR3 is TGTGCCAGCAGCGTAGACCCGGGGAGGCCCTACAATGAGCAGTTCTTC.

V gene TRBV30 combines with J gene TRBJ1-2; 8 positions match TRBD1. The CDR3 sequence is 15 residues long. V gave up 3 bases and J gave up 1 base; unmatched junction bases: 7. Germline lookup yields CDR1 GTSNPN and CDR2 SVGIG (reference sequence). This CDR3 reads CAWRGDRRNNYGYTF. CDR3 coding DNA: TGTGCCTGGAGGGGGGACAGGCGAAATAACTATGGCTACACCTTC.

This rearrangement joins TRBV23-1 to TRBJ1-5, with D tentatively TRBD1 (5 bases). TRBV23-1 is reported as an ORF; its role is uncertain. Trimming cost V 0 bases and J 0 bases, with 18 bases left between them. The CDR3 extends over 19 amino acids. CDR3 bases: TGCGCCAGCAGTCAATCCGGCAGGGCCCTACTCTATAGCAATCAGCCCCAGCATTTT. This encodes CASSQSGRALLYSNQPQHF.

This rearrangement joins TRBV12-3 or TRBV12-4 to TRBJ2-5, with D perhaps TRBD1 or TRBD2 (5 bases each). The CDR3 length is 12 residues. V lost 8 bases to trimming and J lost 5 bases, with 12 bases between them. CDR3 residues: CASGGSGETQYF. In nucleotides, the CDR3 is TGTGCCAGCGGGGGATCGGGGGAGACCCAGTACTTC.

The chain links TRBV29-1 to TRBJ2-7, with D perhaps matching TRBD1 (7 bases). Trimming took off 4 bases at V and 4 bases at J, with 23 bases between the two ends. CDR1 SQVTM and CDR2 ANQGSEA come from the germline V gene. This CDR3 is built from 16 residues. The CDR3 reads CSVGGEQGTLRYEQYF. Here the CDR3 DNA reads TGCAGCGTTGGGGGGGAACAGGGGACGCTCAGATACGAGCAGTACTTC.